This is a list of T cell receptor beta chains from one sample in a study of blood T cell repertoires in COVID-19. Data came from immunoSEQ multiplex PCR; TCRdb stores just in-frame clones and leaves some out. The sample comprises some 200,000 clones, approximately 80% of which are singletons, and approximately 15% rests with the top ten. The sample consisted of peripheral blood. All receptors derive from a woman in her 70s with COVID-19, enrolled during active disease. Each CDR3 is given with its conserved first and last residue. A D gene is named only where the DNA matches it firmly. Clone size is given for some rows only: seen once, a few or many times, or a class if the clone is expanded.

D: -; size: -; J: TRBJ1-6; V: TRBV13; CDR3: CASSPGEVSPLHF; DNA: TGTGCCAGCAGCCCCGGGGAGGTATCACCCCTCCACTTT
D: -; size: once; J: TRBJ2-5; V: TRBV6-5; CDR3: CASRQDRLETQYF; DNA: TGTGCCAGCAGACAAGACAGACTAGAGACCCAGTACTTC
D: -; size: -; J: TRBJ1-1; V: TRBV7-9; CDR3: CASSMTVNTEAFF; DNA: TGTGCCAGCAGCATGACAGTGAACACTGAAGCTTTCTTT
D: TRBD1; size: few; J: TRBJ1-1; V: TRBV6-1; CDR3: CASSASRQGTGKYTEAFF; DNA: TGTGCCAGCAGTGCATCAAGACAGGGAACAGGAAAGTACACTGAAGCTTTCTTT
D: TRBD1; size: -; J: TRBJ1-1; V: TRBV19; CDR3: CASRRSPDRVMNTEAFF; DNA: TGTGCCAGTAGACGATCCCCGGACAGGGTTATGAACACTGAAGCTTTCTTT
D: TRBD2; size: -; J: TRBJ2-5; V: TRBV3-1/TRBV3-2; CDR3: CASSQVTSVQETQYF; DNA: TGTGCCAGCAGCCAAGTGACTAGCGTACAAGAGACCCAGTACTTC
D: TRBD1; size: -; J: TRBJ1-3; V: TRBV27; CDR3: CASSPYSGTGRGNTIYF; DNA: TGTGCCAGCAGTCCCTACTCCGGGACAGGAAGGGGAAACACCATATATTTT
D: -; size: few; J: TRBJ1-6; V: TRBV18; CDR3: CASSLQGRDNSPLHF; DNA: TGTGCCAGCTCACTACAGGGTAGAGATAATTCACCCCTCCACTTT
D: -; size: few; J: TRBJ1-2; V: TRBV5-4; CDR3: CASSLLQDGYTF; DNA: TGTGCCAGCAGCTTGCTACAGGATGGCTACACCTTC
D: -; size: -; J: TRBJ1-1; V: TRBV5-1; CDR3: CASSLAPGDTEAFF; DNA: TGCGCCAGCAGCTTGGCGCCAGGCGACACTGAAGCTTTCTTT
D: TRBD1; size: few; J: TRBJ1-6; V: TRBV7-3; CDR3: CASSLLGQNNSPLHF; DNA: TGTGCCAGCAGCTTATTGGGACAGAATAATTCACCCCTCCACTTT
D: -; size: -; J: TRBJ2-5; V: TRBV5-6; CDR3: CASSRQAGETQYF; DNA: TGTGCCAGTTCCCGGCAAGCGGGAGAGACCCAGTACTTC
D: -; size: -; J: TRBJ2-7; V: TRBV28; CDR3: CASHRRWRYEQYF; DNA: TGTGCCAGCCACCGGCGGTGGAGGTACGAGCAGTACTTC
D: -; size: -; J: TRBJ2-3; V: TRBV6-5; CDR3: CASSYLTSLYTQYF; DNA: TGTGCCAGCAGTTACTTGACAAGTTTGTACACGCAGTATTTT
D: TRBD2; size: few; J: TRBJ2-2; V: TRBV6-5; CDR3: CAGAGSGGELFF; DNA: TGTGCCGGAGCGGGATCTGGCGGGGAGCTGTTTTTT
D: TRBD2; size: -; J: TRBJ2-5; V: TRBV12-3/TRBV12-4; CDR3: CASRRTSGETQYF; DNA: TGTGCCAGCAGACGGACTAGCGGAGAGACCCAGTACTTC
D: -; size: -; J: TRBJ1-6; V: TRBV19; CDR3: CASSPFTPQDSPLHF; DNA: TGTGCCAGTAGTCCCTTCACTCCCCAGGATTCACCCCTCCACTTT
D: TRBD1; size: -; J: TRBJ1-2; V: TRBV2; CDR3: CASTPGQRYGYTF; DNA: TGTGCCAGCACCCCGGGACAGCGCTATGGCTACACCTTC
D: TRBD2; size: -; J: TRBJ2-5; V: TRBV6-5; CDR3: CASSYAGGSGETQYF; DNA: TGTGCCAGCAGTTATGCGGGGGGTTCCGGGGAGACCCAGTACTTC
D: -; size: -; J: TRBJ1-5; V: TRBV2; CDR3: CASSREGQPQHF; DNA: TGTGCCAGCTCCAGGGAGGGTCAGCCCCAGCATTTT
D: TRBD1; size: -; J: TRBJ2-1; V: TRBV10-3; CDR3: CAIMRQGIGEQFF; DNA: TGTGCCATAATGCGACAGGGAATAGGTGAGCAGTTCTTC
D: TRBD1; size: -; J: TRBJ1-2; V: TRBV5-1; CDR3: CASYATGGYGYTF; DNA: TGCGCCAGCTACGCGACAGGGGGCTATGGCTACACCTTC
D: TRBD2; size: -; J: TRBJ2-3; V: TRBV7-9; CDR3: CASSFRAGVTDTQYF; DNA: TGTGCCAGCAGCTTCCGAGCGGGAGTCACAGATACGCAGTATTTT
D: -; size: -; J: TRBJ1-4; V: TRBV18; CDR3: CASSPLAGQINEKLFF; DNA: TGTGCCAGCTCACCATTAGCAGGACAAATTAATGAAAAACTGTTTTTT
D: TRBD1; size: -; J: TRBJ1-1; V: TRBV9; CDR3: CASSDGWGQVSSEAFF; DNA: TGTGCCAGCAGCGATGGGTGGGGACAGGTATCCTCAGAAGCTTTCTTT
D: TRBD1; size: few; J: TRBJ1-6; V: TRBV18; CDR3: CASSPLTGRYSPLHF; DNA: TGTGCCAGCTCACCACTGACAGGGCGGTATTCACCCCTCCACTTT
D: TRBD2; size: -; J: TRBJ2-7; V: TRBV4-2; CDR3: CASSVELAEAYEQYF; DNA: TGTGCCAGCAGCGTGGAACTAGCGGAGGCCTACGAGCAGTACTTC
D: -; size: -; J: TRBJ2-6; V: TRBV6-5; CDR3: CASRDYSGANVLTF; DNA: TGTGCCAGCAGAGACTACTCTGGGGCCAACGTCCTGACTTTC
D: TRBD1; size: -; J: TRBJ2-4; V: TRBV6-1; CDR3: CASSARQGWEGDIQYF; DNA: TGTGCCAGCAGTGCCCGACAGGGTTGGGAAGGGGACATTCAGTACTTC
D: TRBD2; size: -; J: TRBJ2-1; V: TRBV27; CDR3: CASRLAGNEQFF; DNA: TGTGCCAGCCGACTAGCGGGTAATGAGCAGTTCTTC
D: -; size: -; J: TRBJ2-5; V: TRBV20-1; CDR3: CSAYSGETQYF; DNA: TGCAGTGCTTATTCGGGGGAGACCCAGTACTTC
D: -; size: -; J: TRBJ2-1; V: TRBV7-2; CDR3: CASSLEPVRNEQFF; DNA: TGTGCCAGCAGCTTAGAGCCCGTACGTAATGAGCAGTTCTTC
D: -; size: -; J: TRBJ2-3; V: TRBV27; CDR3: CASSSSLSLTDTQYF; DNA: TGTGCCAGCAGTTCAAGCCTCTCCCTCACAGATACGCAGTATTTT
D: TRBD1; size: -; J: TRBJ2-7; V: TRBV2; CDR3: CAKQGALYEQYF; DNA: TGTGCCAAACAGGGGGCGTTATACGAGCAGTACTTC
D: TRBD1; size: -; J: TRBJ1-1; V: TRBV7-3; CDR3: CASSRDRGGEAFF; DNA: TGTGCCAGCAGCCGTGACAGGGGCGGTGAAGCTTTCTTT
D: TRBD2; size: once; J: TRBJ2-3; V: TRBV28; CDR3: CASSFTSSGTDTQYF; DNA: TGTGCCAGCAGTTTTACGTCTAGCGGGACAGATACGCAGTATTTT
D: -; size: -; J: TRBJ2-3; V: TRBV4-2; CDR3: CASSQDLDSPTLTDTQYF; DNA: TGTGCCAGCAGCCAAGATCTAGACTCCCCGACGCTCACAGATACGCAGTATTTT
D: -; size: -; J: TRBJ2-6; V: TRBV30; CDR3: CAWSNQGGGANVLTF; DNA: TGTGCCTGGAGTAACCAGGGGGGTGGGGCCAACGTCCTGACTTTC
D: TRBD1; size: -; J: TRBJ1-1; V: TRBV4-1; CDR3: CASSQSSGTAYRAFF; DNA: TGCGCCAGCAGCCAATCGTCCGGGACAGCTTACAGGGCTTTCTTT
D: TRBD1; size: -; J: TRBJ2-3; V: TRBV10-3; CDR3: CAISESHGQGADTQYF; DNA: TGTGCCATCAGTGAATCCCACGGCCAGGGGGCAGATACGCAGTATTTT
D: -; size: -; J: TRBJ1-4; V: TRBV24-1; CDR3: CATDVRQGEEKLFF; DNA: TGTGCCACAGATGTACGGCAGGGCGAGGAAAAACTGTTTTTT
D: -; size: -; J: TRBJ1-5; V: TRBV30; CDR3: CAWRPKRVGQPQHF; DNA: TGTGCCTGGAGGCCAAAGAGGGTCGGGCAGCCCCAGCATTTT
D: TRBD1; size: few; J: TRBJ1-6; V: TRBV7-8; CDR3: CASSLLNPGQLSPLHF; DNA: TGTGCCAGCAGCTTACTCAATCCGGGACAGCTTTCACCCCTCCACTTT
D: -; size: -; J: TRBJ1-2; V: TRBV2; CDR3: CASNPTVRGVGYTF; DNA: TGTGCCAGCAACCCCACGGTAAGGGGCGTTGGCTACACCTTC